The clone carrying this T cell receptor beta chain was found a few times. Its antigen is not identified. These data belong to a study of vaccination and CD4 T cells after COVID-19. As for treatment: roughly 11-day PBMC culture with coronavirus spike peptide pools or control peptides (ViraFEST assay). The culture of 2 million to 2.5 million PBMCs per well included 8.5 to 10 IU/ml IL-2 and approximately 9.2 ug/ml peptide pools. Sequenced with the Oncomine TCR Beta short-read assay was DNA taken from cultured CD4+ T cells. TCRdb passed the PCR reads through MiXCR, listing each CDR3 protein once. The sample has over 7,500 distinct CDR3 sequences, around 60% seen once. Trimming took 2 bases from V and 7 from J, leaving 14 bases between them. The CDR3 has 14 amino acids.

The chain carries TRBV12-3 or TRBV12-4 and TRBJ1-2; D might be TRBD1 (5 bases). The sequence was collected from a human donor who had recovered from COVID-19. Sequencing was done on a sample of CD4+ T cells from blood, cultured in vitro. CDR3 sequence: CASSLLGEGGGYTF. In nucleotides, the CDR3 is TGTGCCAGCAGTTTATTGGGGGAGGGAGGTGGCTACACCTTC.